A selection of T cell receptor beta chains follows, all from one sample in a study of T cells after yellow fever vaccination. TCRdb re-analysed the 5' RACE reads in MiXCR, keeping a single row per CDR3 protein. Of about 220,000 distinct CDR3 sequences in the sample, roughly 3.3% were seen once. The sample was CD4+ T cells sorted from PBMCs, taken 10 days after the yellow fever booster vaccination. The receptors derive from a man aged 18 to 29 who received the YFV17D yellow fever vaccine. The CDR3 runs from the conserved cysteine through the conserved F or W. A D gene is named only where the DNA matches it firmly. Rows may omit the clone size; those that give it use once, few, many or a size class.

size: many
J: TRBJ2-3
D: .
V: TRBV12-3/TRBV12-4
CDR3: CASSLTWVRTDTQYF
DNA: TGTGCCAGCAGTTTGACCTGGGTCCGCACAGATACGCAGTATTTT

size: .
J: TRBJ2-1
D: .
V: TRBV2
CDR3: CASRDSYNEQFF
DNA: TGTGCCAGCAGGGACTCCTACAATGAGCAGTTCTTC

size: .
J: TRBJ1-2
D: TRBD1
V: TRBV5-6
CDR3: CASSRLDRGSTHGYTF
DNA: TGTGCCAGCAGTAGGCTGGACAGGGGATCAACGCATGGCTACACCTTC

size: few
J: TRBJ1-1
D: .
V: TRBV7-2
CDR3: CASSFDSGFMNTEAFF
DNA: TGTGCCAGCAGTTTCGATTCAGGGTTCATGAACACTGAAGCTTTCTTT

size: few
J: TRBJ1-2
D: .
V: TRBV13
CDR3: CASGPGSTYGYTF
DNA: TGTGCCAGCGGTCCGGGGAGTACATATGGCTACACCTTC

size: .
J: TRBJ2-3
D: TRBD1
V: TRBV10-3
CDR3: CAIRDRDRGGRDTQYF
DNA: TGTGCCATCAGGGACCGGGACAGGGGAGGGAGAGATACGCAGTATTTT

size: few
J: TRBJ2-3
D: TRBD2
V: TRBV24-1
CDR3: CATSDSRLAEGSDTQYF
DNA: TGTGCCACCAGTGATTCTCGGCTAGCGGAGGGGTCAGATACGCAGTATTTT

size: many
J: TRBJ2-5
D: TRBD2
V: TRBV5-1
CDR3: CASSGLAGSQETQYF
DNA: TGCGCCAGCAGCGGATTAGCGGGGTCCCAAGAGACCCAGTACTTC

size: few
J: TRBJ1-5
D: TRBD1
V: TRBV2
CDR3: CAIRDRGNQPQHF
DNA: TGTGCCATCAGGGACAGGGGAAATCAGCCCCAGCATTTT

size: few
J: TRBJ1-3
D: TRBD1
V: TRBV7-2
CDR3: CASSRRQGSGNTIYF
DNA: TGTGCCAGCAGCCGGAGACAGGGTTCTGGAAACACCATATATTTT

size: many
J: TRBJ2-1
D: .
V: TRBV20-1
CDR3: CSARRVYNEQFF
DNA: TGCAGTGCCCGCCGAGTTTACAATGAGCAGTTCTTC

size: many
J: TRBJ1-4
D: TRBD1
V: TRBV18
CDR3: CASSQYRGTTNEKLFF
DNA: TGTGCCAGCTCACAGTACAGGGGGACAACTAATGAAAAACTGTTTTTT

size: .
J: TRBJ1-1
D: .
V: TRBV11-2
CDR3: CASSFSGAANTEAFF
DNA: TGTGCCAGCAGCTTTTCGGGGGCCGCGAACACTGAAGCTTTCTTT

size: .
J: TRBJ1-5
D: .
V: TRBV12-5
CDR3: CASGFGSAVNQPQHF
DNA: TGTGCTAGTGGTTTCGGGTCGGCAGTCAATCAGCCCCAGCATTTT

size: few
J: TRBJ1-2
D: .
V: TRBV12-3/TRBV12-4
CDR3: CASTQTGNYGYTF
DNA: TGTGCCAGCACCCAGACAGGAAACTATGGCTACACCTTC

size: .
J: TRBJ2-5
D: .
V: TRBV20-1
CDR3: CSARVILGRQETQYF
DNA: TGCAGTGCTAGAGTAATTCTGGGCAGGCAAGAGACCCAGTACTTC

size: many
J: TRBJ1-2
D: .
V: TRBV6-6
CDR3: CASTTVEANYGYTF
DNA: TGTGCCAGCACCACAGTCGAGGCTAACTATGGCTACACCTTC

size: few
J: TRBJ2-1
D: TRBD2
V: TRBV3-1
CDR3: CASRPVGGGNEQFF
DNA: TGTGCCAGCAGGCCTGTCGGGGGGGGCAATGAGCAGTTCTTC

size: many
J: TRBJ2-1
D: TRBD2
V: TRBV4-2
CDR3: CASSQDALSAIAGAYNEQFF
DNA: TGTGCCAGCAGCCAAGATGCCCTCTCTGCCATAGCGGGGGCATACAATGAGCAGTTCTTC

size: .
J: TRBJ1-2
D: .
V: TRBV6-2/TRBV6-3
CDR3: CASSSRTDGYTF
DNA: TGTGCCAGCAGTTCCCGGACGGATGGCTACACCTTC

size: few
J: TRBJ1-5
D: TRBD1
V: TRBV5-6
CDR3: CASSSGTGVQPQHF
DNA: TGTGCCAGCAGTTCCGGGACAGGGGTTCAGCCCCAGCATTTT

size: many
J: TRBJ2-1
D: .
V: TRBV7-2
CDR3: CASSLAGLNEQFF
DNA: TGTGCCAGCAGCTTAGCAGGCTTAAATGAGCAGTTCTTC

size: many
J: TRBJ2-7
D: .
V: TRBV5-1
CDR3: CASRLTGRYTYEQYF
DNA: TGCGCCAGCAGATTGACAGGGAGGTATACCTACGAGCAGTACTTC

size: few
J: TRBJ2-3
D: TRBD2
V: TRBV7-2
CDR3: CATLPSSGGTDTQYF
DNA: TGTGCCACCCTACCTTCTAGCGGGGGCACAGATACGCAGTATTTT